These 10 T cell receptor beta chains came from one sample sequenced in a study of cytomegalovirus exposure and HLA in healthy donors. The PCR was carried out with 60 Vbeta primers and 13 Jbeta primers. Data came from immunoSEQ multiplex PCR; TCRdb stores just in-frame clones and leaves some out. The data hold approximately 150,000 clones, with roughly three quarters observed a single time. Sequencing was performed on PBMCs. The origin of the receptors is a young man in good health and CMV-seropositive.

This chain links TRBV11-2 with TRBJ1-6, with D perhaps matching TRBD1 (5 bases). The germline V and J ends were trimmed by 4 bases and 14 bases, with 21 bases remaining between them. Germline V gene lookup returns CDR1 SGHAT and CDR2 FQNNGV. The CDR3 totals 15 residues. Here the CDR3 reads CASSSHQGGARTLHF. The DNA for the CDR3 is TGTGCCAGCAGCTCGCATCAAGGTGGGGCTCGGACCCTCCACTTT.

The V call is TRBV14, the J call TRBJ1-1; tentatively, D is TRBD1 (6 bases). From germline, CDR1 is SGHDN and CDR2 FVKESK. The CDR3 is 14 residues long. The V end lost 2 bases, the J end lost 1 base, and 8 bases lay between the germline ends. CDR3 nucleotide sequence: TGTGCCAGCAGCCAACTGGACAGGAACACTGAAGCTTTCTTT. Its translation is CASSQLDRNTEAFF.

There are a few counts of this clone. The chain joins TRBV2 to TRBJ2-7, with 9 bases aligning to TRBD1. The CDR3 sequence is 13 residues long. After removal of 8 bases from V and 4 bases from J, the junction contained 6 bases not matched to a gene. Germline V CDR1 and CDR2: SNHLY, FYNNEI. The CDR3 spells CASGTGWEYEQYV. Written as DNA, the CDR3 is TGTGCCAGCGGGACAGGGTGGGAATACGAGCAGTACGTC.

This clone was recorded once. The V gene is TRBV27, the J gene TRBJ1-2; TRBD1 is a possible D gene (5 bases). The V gene's germline CDR1 is MNHEY and CDR2 SMNVEV (reference sequence). V was cut by 0 bases and J by 8 bases, with 7 bases left in between. The CDR3 loop spans 12 amino acids. The CDR3 DNA sequence: TGTGCCAGCAGTTTATCAGGGGCCGGCTACACCTTC. As protein: CASSLSGAGYTF.

This clone was detected a few times. The V call is TRBV30, the J call TRBJ2-3; no firm D call. Trimming cost V 4 bases and J 7 bases, with 12 bases left between them. CDR1 and CDR2 from the germline V gene are GTSNPN and SVGIG (reference sequence). This CDR3 is built from 12 residues. DNA for the CDR3: TGTGCCTGGAACCCCGCGGCGAATACGCAGTATTTT. This translates into CAWNPAANTQYF.

This clone turned up a few times. V and J are TRBV6-1 and TRBJ1-1; D may be TRBD1 (6 bases). Trimming took off 3 bases at V and 1 base at J, with 12 bases between the two ends. CDR1 MNHNS and CDR2 SASEGT come from the germline V gene. CDR3 size: 15 residues. The chain's CDR3 is CASSEVRGGNTEAFF. The CDR3 nucleotides read TGTGCCAGCAGTGAGGTCAGGGGCGGGAACACTGAAGCTTTCTTT.

The DNA for the CDR3 is TGCAGCGTTGCCGGGGGGAGTAATCAGCCCCAGCATTTT. Protein product: CSVAGGSNQPQHF. The gene calls are TRBV29-1 and TRBJ1-5, with D maybe TRBD1 (5 bases). CDR3 length: 13 amino acids. Trimming took 4 bases from V and 4 from J, leaving 11 bases between them. Germline V lookup: CDR1 SQVTM, CDR2 ANQGSEA.

The J gene is TRBJ2-2, the V gene TRBV6-1, with no clear D. Germline loops: CDR1 MNHNS, CDR2 SASEGT. This CDR3 spans 11 amino acids. The V and J ends lost 5 bases and 5 bases respectively, with 3 bases between them. CDR3 loop: CASSLTGELFF. The CDR3 DNA reads as TGTGCCAGCAGTTTAACCGGGGAGCTGTTTTTT.

The V gene is TRBV18, the J gene TRBJ1-4; 7 nucleotides agree with TRBD1. The length of the CDR3 is 15 residues. Germline V CDR1 and CDR2: KGHSH, LQKENI. Trimming took 6 bases from V and 8 from J; bases not matched to a gene: 12. The CDR3 loop reads CASSQTTGVGEKLFF. The CDR3 DNA follows: TGTGCCAGCTCCCAAACCACAGGGGTAGGAGAAAAACTGTTTTTT.

As regards this clone: Other DNA sequences from this sample encode an identical CDR3 as well. The rearrangement links TRBV4-1 to TRBJ1-1; D perhaps matches TRBD1 (6 bases). Per germline, CDR1 MGHRA and CDR2 YSYEKL. The CDR3 runs to 14 residues. The V end lost 0 bases, the J end lost 4 bases, and 9 bases lay between the germline ends. The CDR3 region has the DNA TGCGCCAGCAGCCAAGATAGCAGGGGCACTGAAGCTTTCTTT. Residues: CASSQDSRGTEAFF.